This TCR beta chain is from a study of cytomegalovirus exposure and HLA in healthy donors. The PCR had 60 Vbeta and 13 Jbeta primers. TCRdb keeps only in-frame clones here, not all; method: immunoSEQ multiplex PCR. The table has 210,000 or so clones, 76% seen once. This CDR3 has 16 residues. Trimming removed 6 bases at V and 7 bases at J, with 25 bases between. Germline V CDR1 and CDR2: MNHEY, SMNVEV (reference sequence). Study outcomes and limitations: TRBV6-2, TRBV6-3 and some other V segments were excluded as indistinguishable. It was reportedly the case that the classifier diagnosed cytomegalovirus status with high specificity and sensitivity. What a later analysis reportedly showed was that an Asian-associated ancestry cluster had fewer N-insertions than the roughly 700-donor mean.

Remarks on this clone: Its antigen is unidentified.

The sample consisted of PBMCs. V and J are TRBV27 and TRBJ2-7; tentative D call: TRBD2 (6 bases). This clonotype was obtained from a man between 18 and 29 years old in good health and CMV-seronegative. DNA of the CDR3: TGTGCCAGCAGCCAATACCAAATCGTCGGGGGAGAAGAGCAGTACTTC. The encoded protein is CASSQYQIVGGEEQYF.